This record covers a single T cell receptor (beta chain). The sample belongs to a study of shared clonotypes between healthy human individuals. Both subsets, CD45RA+ naive and CD45RA-negative memory, were split from the CD4+ cells. The study ran the assay at deep level. Profiled with immunoSEQ multiplex PCR; TCRdb holds only in-frame clones, not every one. The table has approximately 2.3 million clones, 93% seen once. The CDR3 sequence is 15 residues long. V dropped 4 bases and J dropped 0 bases, with 11 bases sitting between them. Germline CDR1 SGHKS, CDR2 YYEKEE (reference sequence). Specimen: naive CD4+ T cells from PBMCs. The subset: CD45RA+ positively selected. The receptor was derived from a man aged 18 to 30 in good health. Some clones in this sample may be carry-over from other donors' samples. This chain uses TRBV5-5 with TRBJ2-1, with D possibly being TRBD2 (5 bases). The CDR3 nucleotides read TGTGCCAGCAGCCTGAGCGGCGACTCCTACAATGAGCAGTTCTTC. This translates into CASSLSGDSYNEQFF.